The 31 T cell receptor beta chains presented below share a single source sample, sequenced in a study of CD8+CD57+ T cells in acquired aplastic anemia. According to the study, genomic DNA was the template for TCR beta VDJ and CDR3 profiling. TCRdb re-analysed the reads in MiXCR, keeping a single row per CDR3 protein. The sample has a few hundred thousand distinct CDR3 sequences, roughly 53% seen once. Patients chosen for sequencing had CD8+CD57+ cells that had expanded, as shown by flow cytometry. Specimen: sorted CD4+, CD8+, or CD8+CD57+ T cells (not recorded which) from PBMCs. The source is a human donor with aplastic anemia.

The V gene is TRBV10-1, the J gene TRBJ2-7, with 12 bases aligning to TRBD1. This CDR3 is built from 15 residues. V trimming: 6 bases; J trimming: 5 bases; junction bases outside the gene matches: 8. Germline CDR1 WNHNN, CDR2 SYGVQD (reference sequence). This CDR3 is CASRDRDRGRNEQYF. CDR3 DNA: TGCGCCAGCAGAGACCGGGACAGGGGGCGGAACGAGCAGTACTTC.

This clonotype has more than one count but fewer than ten. This rearrangement joins TRBV29-1 to TRBJ1-2; tentative D call: TRBD1 (6 bases). This CDR3 has 13 residues. Germline V lookup: CDR1 SQVTM, CDR2 ANQGSEA. The V end was cut by 3 bases, the J end by 5 bases, with 13 bases between. The CDR3 spells CSVDSGTRYGYTF. In DNA, the CDR3 is TGCAGCGTTGACTCCGGGACACGTTATGGCTACACCTTC.

There are a few counts of this clonotype. This chain uses TRBV7-6 with TRBJ2-3, with 7 bases aligning to TRBD2. With 2 bases clipped from V and 5 bases from J, the junction kept 7 bases outside the gene matches. The CDR3 spans 15 residues. Germline assignment: CDR1 SGHVS and CDR2 FNYEAQ. CDR3 DNA: TGTGCCAGCAGCTTACTGGCTAGCGGTAAAGATACGCAGTATTTT. Its translation is CASSLLASGKDTQYF.

Only one count was recorded for this clonotype. Its ends do not fully match the called genes, so a read error is possible. As DNA, the CDR3 is TGTGCCAGCAGCTTAGTTGCTAGCGGGAGGGAGCAGCACTTC. This translates into CASSLVASGREQHF. The genes are TRBV7-8 and TRBJ2-7; 12 bases map to TRBD2. The CDR3 loop spans 14 amino acids. Germline V lookup: CDR1 SGHVS, CDR2 FQNEAQ.

This clonotype was picked up many times. The chain uses TRBV29-1 and TRBJ2-7, with D uncertain. This CDR3 comprises 13 residues. Trimming took 6 bases from V and 2 from J, leaving 14 bases between them. Germline values: CDR1 SQVTM, CDR2 ANQGSEA. The CDR3 here is CSVRSGITYEQYF. The CDR3 coding sequence is TGCAGCGTCAGGTCAGGCATAACCTACGAGCAGTACTTC.

This clonotype was observed a single time. The V call is TRBV7-2, the J call TRBJ1-4; D not certain. In germline, CDR1 is SGHTA, CDR2 FQGNSA. The CDR3 totals 13 residues. The V end lost 1 base, the J end lost 6 bases, and 6 bases lay between the germline ends. The CDR3 nucleotides read TGTGCCAGCAGCTTAGTGGCAGATGAAAAACTGTTTTTT. This encodes CASSLVADEKLFF.

CDR3 residues: CASSQASSLNTEAFF. Written as DNA, the CDR3 is TGCGCCAGCAGCCAAGCCTCCAGTTTGAACACTGAAGCTTTCTTT. The V call is TRBV5-1, the J call TRBJ1-1; D is unresolved. CDR1 is SGHRS, CDR2 YFSETQ, per germline. With 4 bases removed from V and 0 bases from J, the gap between germline ends came to 13 bases. CDR3 length: 15 amino acids.

This clonotype was recorded a few times. The chain uses TRBV6-1 and TRBJ2-3, with 7 bases matching TRBD2. With V trimmed by 5 bases and J by 4 bases, 6 bases remained unmatched. The CDR3 is 14 amino acids. Germline loops: CDR1 MNHNS, CDR2 SASEGT. The CDR3 sequence is CASSYLTSSDTQYF. CDR3 in DNA: TGTGCCAGCAGTTACTTGACTAGCTCAGATACGCAGTATTTT.

As to this clonotype: At one end the junction does not follow the germline gene, possibly because of a read error. The rearrangement uses TRBV11-1 and TRBJ2-7, with 9 bases lining up with TRBD2. Germline loops: CDR1 SGHAT, CDR2 FQDESV (reference sequence). The CDR3 length is 14 residues. CDR3 region: CASSLSGSSDEQYF. CDR3 nucleotide sequence: TGCGCCAGCAGCCTTAGCGGGAGTAGCGACGAGCAGTACTTC. The complete variable domain, with remaining parts taken from reference TRBV11-1 and TRBJ2-7, reads EAEVAQSPRYKITEKSQAVAFWCDPISGHATLYWYRQILGQGPELLVQFQDESVVDDSQLPKDRFSAERLKGVDSTLKIQPAELGDSAMYLCASSLSGSSDEQYFGPGTRLTVT.

The chain carries TRBV19 and TRBJ1-5, with 11 positions matching TRBD1. There are 16 residues in the CDR3. Germline lookup yields CDR1 LNHDA and CDR2 SQIVND (reference sequence). V lost 6 bases and J lost 5; bases outside the gene matches: 9. The DNA for the CDR3 is TGTGCCAGTAGCCCCGGACAGGGGGCCTTTTATCAGCCCCAGCATTTT. Protein sequence: CASSPGQGAFYQPQHF.

The chain joins TRBV10-3 to TRBJ1-1; D call uncertain. The length of the CDR3 is 15 residues. Germline CDR1 and CDR2: ENHRY and SYGVKD. Trimming pared 4 bases from V and 0 bases from J, leaving 12 bases between. This chain's CDR3 is CAISARAGMNTEAFF. The CDR3 DNA follows: TGTGCCATCAGTGCACGTGCGGGAATGAACACTGAAGCTTTCTTT.

The chain joins TRBV7-2 to TRBJ1-6; no clear D gene. Germline CDR1 and CDR2: SGHTA and FQGNSA. V gave up 5 bases and J gave up 3 bases, with 17 bases separating them. The CDR3 is 17 amino acids. CDR3 DNA sequence: TGTGCCAGCAGCCCGCTCGACACAATAGGCTATAATTCACCCCTCCACTTT. Its translation: CASSPLDTIGYNSPLHF.

The V and J genes are TRBV5-1 and TRBJ1-1; the D gene is possibly TRBD1 (5 bases). The CDR3 extends over 15 amino acids. CDR1 is SGHRS, CDR2 YFSETQ, per germline. V lost 2 bases and J lost 4, with 15 bases in between. This CDR3 reads CASSFNQGRFTEAFF. DNA of the CDR3: TGCGCCAGCAGCTTCAACCAGGGACGATTCACTGAAGCTTTCTTT.

This clonotype occurred many times. V usage is TRBV4-1 and J usage is TRBJ1-4; TRBD1 aligns across 10 bases. The germline gives CDR1 MGHRA, CDR2 YSYEKL. This CDR3 is built from 15 residues. The V gene end was trimmed by 4 bases and the J gene end by 5 bases; junction bases not matched to a gene: 4. The chain's CDR3 is CASSRGTGVNEKLFF. For the CDR3, the DNA is TGCGCCAGCAGCCGGGGGACAGGGGTAAATGAAAAACTGTTTTTT.

The V and J genes are TRBV15 and TRBJ2-3; D gene unclear. V lost 0 bases, J lost 3 bases, and 7 bases lay in between. Germline V gives CDR1 LNHNV, CDR2 YYDKDF (reference sequence). CDR3 length equals 14 residues. CDR3 in amino acids: CATSRDSPTDTQYF. CDR3 DNA sequence: TGTGCCACCAGCAGAGACTCCCCTACAGATACGCAGTATTTT.

The chain employs TRBV20-1 and TRBJ2-7, with 10 bases lining up with TRBD1. CDR1 is DFQATT and CDR2 is SNEGSKA in the germline V gene (reference sequence). After removal of 3 bases from V and 4 bases from J, the junction contained 6 bases not matched to a gene. The CDR3 is 14 residues long. CDR3 coding DNA: TGCAGTGCTAGCGCCCTGGGACAGGGGTACGAGCAGTACTTC. Its translation is CSASALGQGYEQYF.

This clonotype was seen once. J is TRBJ2-7 and V is TRBV10-3, with a weak D call TRBD1 (6 bases). Germline V gives CDR1 ENHRY, CDR2 SYGVKD. V gave up 4 bases and J gave up 2 bases, with 12 bases separating them. The CDR3 contains 14 residues. The CDR3 bases are TGTGCCATCAGTGGTCGACAGGCAACCTACGAGCAGTACTTC. It specifies CAISGRQATYEQYF.

This clonotype has ten or more counts. J is TRBJ2-7 and V is TRBV9, with D perhaps TRBD2 (6 bases). Germline V gene data show CDR1 as SGDLS and CDR2 as YYNGEE. V was clipped by 3 bases and J by 0 bases, with 13 bases between them. The CDR3 is 15 residues long. CDR3 nucleotides: TGTGCCAGCAGCGCATCATGGGACTCCTCCTACGAGCAGTACTTC. Translated, it gives CASSASWDSSYEQYF.

The J gene is TRBJ2-7, the V gene TRBV20-1, with 10 bases that match TRBD2. CDR3 length equals 13 residues. Germline CDR1 and CDR2: DFQATT and SNEGSKA (reference sequence). J lost 6 bases, V lost 3 bases, and 5 bases had no gene match. This chain's CDR3 is CSASILAGAEQYF. The CDR3 bases are TGCAGTGCTAGTATCCTAGCGGGGGCCGAGCAGTACTTC.

In this sample, this clonotype turned up a few times. The rearrangement joins TRBV19 to TRBJ1-6; D gene unclear. The CDR3 extends over 12 amino acids. V lost 6 bases, J lost 7 bases, and 7 bases lay in between. CDR1 and CDR2 from the germline V gene are LNHDA and SQIVND (reference sequence). Here the CDR3 reads CASSVQNSPLHF. CDR3 in DNA: TGTGCCAGTAGCGTTCAGAATTCACCCCTCCACTTT.

With regard to this clonotype: Relative to the germline gene, one junction end is altered; a read error may explain this. The rearrangement links TRBV5-1 to TRBJ2-5; possible D gene TRBD1, 5 bases. Germline lookup yields CDR1 SGHRS and CDR2 YFSETQ. The CDR3 is 15 amino acids. CDR3 protein: CASRLDTFLQETQYF. CDR3 coding DNA: TGCGCCAGCAGATTGGACACTTTCCTACAAGAGACCCAGTACTTC. Combining the CDR3 with reference TRBV5-1 and TRBJ2-5 gives the whole variable domain KAGVTQTPRYLIKTRGQQVTLSCSPISGHRSVSWYQQTPGQGLQFLFEYFSETQRNKGNFPGRFSGRQFSNSRSEMNVSTLELGDSALYLCASRLDTFLQETQYFGPGTRLLVL.

The genes are TRBV5-1 and TRBJ2-5, with D possibly being TRBD1 or TRBD2 (5 bases each). The CDR3 loop spans 17 amino acids. Germline loops: CDR1 SGHRS, CDR2 YFSETQ. The germline V and J ends were trimmed by 0 bases and 4 bases, with 19 bases remaining between them. The DNA of the CDR3 is TGCGCCAGCAGCTTGGGCGTTGGGGGTACTGGGGGAGAGACCCAGTACTTC. Protein sequence: CASSLGVGGTGGETQYF.

In this sample, this clonotype turned up a few times. A much larger clone sits a single nucleotide away, making a read error possible. The chain carries TRBV27 and TRBJ2-7; tentative D call: TRBD1 (6 bases). This CDR3 region has 15 residues. V lost 5 bases and J lost 2, with 16 bases in between. Germline V gives CDR1 MNHEY, CDR2 SMNVEV (reference sequence). The CDR3 reads CASSPRAGAPYEQYF. Here the CDR3 DNA reads TGTGCCAGCAGTCCTCGGGCAGGGGCTCCCTACGAGCAGTACTTC.

This sequence joins TRBV4-1 and TRBJ1-2; D uncertain. CDR1 and CDR2 (germline): MGHRA, YSYEKL. V lost 1 base and J 6 bases, leaving 9 bases between the germline ends. The length of the CDR3 is 13 residues. The CDR3 reads CASSQALRDGYTF. The CDR3 nucleotides are TGCGCCAGCAGCCAAGCCCTGAGGGATGGCTACACCTTC.

Many counts were recorded for this clonotype. The rearrangement uses TRBV6-2 or TRBV6-3 and TRBJ1-5; 7 bases are a match to TRBD1. The CDR3 extends over 15 amino acids. V lost 5 bases and J lost 2; bases outside the gene matches: 6. Germline-derived CDR1 and CDR2 are MNHEY and SVGEGT. This CDR3 is CASSLTGEGNQPQHF. For the CDR3, the DNA is TGTGCCAGCAGTCTCACAGGGGAGGGCAATCAGCCCCAGCATTTT.

For this clonotype: Its ends do not fully match the called genes, so a read error is possible. The chain couples TRBV29-1 to TRBJ2-5; 16 nucleotides agree with TRBD2. The CDR3 consists of 18 residues. CDR1 SQVTM and CDR2 ANQGSEA come from the germline V gene. As DNA, the CDR3 is TGCTGCGTTGTTAGGGGGACTAGCGGGGGGGCGGTTGGGGAGACCCAGTACTTC. It codes for CCVVRGTSGGAVGETQYF.

The chain is built from TRBV24-1 and TRBJ1-6, with 11 bases that match TRBD1. CDR3 length: 18 amino acids. Germline-derived CDR1 and CDR2 are KGHDR and SFDVKD. Germline trimming cut 5 bases from V and 0 bases from J; bases unmatched to any gene: 5. This CDR3 reads CATSVAGTGGSYNSPLHF. The CDR3 DNA reads as TGTGCCACCAGTGTTGCCGGGACAGGGGGCTCCTATAATTCACCCCTCCACTTT.

The genes are TRBV5-1 and TRBJ2-1, with D possibly matching TRBD2 (6 bases). Trimming stripped 4 bases from V and 6 bases from J, with 11 bases between. The CDR3 loop spans 13 amino acids. CDR1 SGHRS and CDR2 YFSETQ come from the germline V gene. This CDR3 is CASSGEVGNEQFF. The CDR3 DNA reads TGCGCCAGCAGCGGGGAGGTGGGCAATGAGCAGTTCTTC.

With regard to this clonotype: A read error may account for a junction end that differs from germline. V and J are TRBV2 and TRBJ2-7; the D gene could be TRBD1 or TRBD2 (5 bases each). The CDR3 sequence is 21 residues long. Germline CDR1 reads SNHLY; CDR2 reads FYNNEI. The CDR3 sequence is CASSESRDQHQTGLSSFEQYF. For the CDR3, the DNA is TGTGCCAGCAGTGAATCCCGGGACCAACATCAGACTGGCTTAAGCTCCTTCGAGCAGTACTTC.

The chain has TRBV19 and TRBJ1-2, with D hard to call. CDR3 length equals 16 residues. The V end lost 4 bases, the J end lost 7 bases, and 22 bases lay between the germline ends. The V gene's germline CDR1 is LNHDA and CDR2 SQIVND (reference sequence). CDR3 sequence (DNA): TGTGCCAGTAGTAACCCGAGGCAGGCGGCTACCCTTGGCTACACCTTC. This translates into CASSNPRQAATLGYTF.

Comment on this clonotype: A read error may explain this, as a much larger clone is one base away. The genes are TRBV3-1 and TRBJ1-1; the D is unclear. CDR1 LGHDT and CDR2 YNNKEL come from the germline V gene (reference sequence). The germline V and J ends were trimmed by 3 bases and 5 bases, with 10 bases remaining between them. The CDR3 length is 13 residues. CDR3 sequence reads: CASSQGSITEAFF. The CDR3 nucleotides read TGTGCCAGCAGCCAGGGGAGTATTACTGAAGCTTTCTTT.